This T cell receptor delta chain was retrieved from a study of gamma-delta T cells after stem cell transplantation. This clone counts as medium-sized. TCRdb applied CATT to the RT-PCR reads for clone calling. This table has around 2,700 delta-chain clones, about 22% appearing once. V lost 6 bases and J 1 base, leaving 20 bases between the germline ends. Germline V gene lookup returns CDR1 GEAIGNYY and CDR2 EKD. This CDR3 has 16 residues. The chain couples TRDV2 to TRDJ1; D gene unclear. The material sequenced was gamma-delta T cells. This TCR was sampled from a human donor. It is not recorded whose cells these are; they may come from a transplant donor. The CDR3, as DNA: TGTGCCTGTACAGGGAAAAACCCCAAGCTCACCGATAAACTCATCTTT. As protein: CACTGKNPKLTDKLIF.